This TCR beta chain derives from a study of CD8+CD57+ T cells in acquired aplastic anemia. The table lists this clonotype with many counts. Genomic DNA provided the template from which TCR beta VDJ and CDR3 profiles were obtained. Using its own MiXCR run on the reads, TCRdb lists one record per CDR3 protein. Here the sample spans under 350,000 distinct CDR3 sequences, approximately 57% being singletons. Deletions cut 4 bases from V and 7 bases from J, with 11 bases between. Germline V gene data show CDR1 as DFQATT and CDR2 as SNEGSKA (reference sequence). This CDR3 region has 12 residues. The source of this sequence is a human donor with severe aplastic anemia or a healthy control (not recorded which). The sequenced sample was sorted CD4+, CD8+, or CD8+CD57+ T cells (not recorded which) from PBMCs. V and J are TRBV20-1 and TRBJ1-5; D unclear. The CDR3 region has the DNA TGCAGTGCTAAGGGTCCGGGGCAGCCCCAGCATTTT. Amino acids: CSAKGPGQPQHF.